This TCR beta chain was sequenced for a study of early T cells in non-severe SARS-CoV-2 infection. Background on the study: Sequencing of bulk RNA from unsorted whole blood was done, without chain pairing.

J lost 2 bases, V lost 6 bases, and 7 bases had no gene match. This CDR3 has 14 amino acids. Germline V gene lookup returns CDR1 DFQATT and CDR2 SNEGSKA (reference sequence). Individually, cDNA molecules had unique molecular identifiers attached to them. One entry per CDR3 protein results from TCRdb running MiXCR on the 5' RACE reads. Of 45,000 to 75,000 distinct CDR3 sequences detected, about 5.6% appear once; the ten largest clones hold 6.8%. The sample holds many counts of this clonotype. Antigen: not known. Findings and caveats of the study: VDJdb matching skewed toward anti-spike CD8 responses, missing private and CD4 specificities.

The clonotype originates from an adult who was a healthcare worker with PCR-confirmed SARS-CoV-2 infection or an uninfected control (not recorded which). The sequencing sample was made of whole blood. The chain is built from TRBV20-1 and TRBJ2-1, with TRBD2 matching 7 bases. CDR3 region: CSAPASGTYNEQFF. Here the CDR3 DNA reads TGCAGTGCCCCAGCTAGCGGAACCTACAATGAGCAGTTCTTC.